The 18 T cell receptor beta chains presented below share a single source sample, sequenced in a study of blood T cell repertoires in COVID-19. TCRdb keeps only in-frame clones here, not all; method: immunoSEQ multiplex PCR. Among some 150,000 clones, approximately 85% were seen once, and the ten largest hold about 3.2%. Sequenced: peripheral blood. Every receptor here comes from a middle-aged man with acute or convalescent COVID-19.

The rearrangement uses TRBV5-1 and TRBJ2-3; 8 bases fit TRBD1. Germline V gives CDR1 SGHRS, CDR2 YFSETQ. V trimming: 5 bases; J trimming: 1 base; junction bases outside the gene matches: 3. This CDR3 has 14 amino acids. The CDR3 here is CASSPTGGTDTQYF. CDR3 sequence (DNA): TGCGCCAGCAGTCCGACAGGGGGCACAGATACGCAGTATTTT.

The CDR3 coding sequence is TGTGCCAGCACCCCATTGGGCCAAGTCCAAGAGACCCAGTACTTC. Encoded protein: CASTPLGQVQETQYF. The V gene is TRBV11-3, the J gene TRBJ2-5; D is unclear. The CDR3 extends over 15 amino acids. Trimming pared 7 bases from V and 1 base from J, leaving 16 bases between. The germline gives CDR1 SGHNT, CDR2 YENEEA.

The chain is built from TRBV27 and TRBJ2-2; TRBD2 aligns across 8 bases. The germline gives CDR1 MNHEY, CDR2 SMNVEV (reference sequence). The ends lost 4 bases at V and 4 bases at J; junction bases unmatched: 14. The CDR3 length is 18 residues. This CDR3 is CASSSRPSSRGGTGELFF. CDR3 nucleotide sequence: TGTGCCAGCAGTTCCCGACCGTCTAGTCGGGGGGGCACCGGGGAGCTGTTTTTT.

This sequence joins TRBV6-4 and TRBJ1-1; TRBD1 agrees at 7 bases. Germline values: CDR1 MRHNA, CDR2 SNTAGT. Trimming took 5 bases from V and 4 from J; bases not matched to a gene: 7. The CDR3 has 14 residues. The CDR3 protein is CASSMVAGGTEAFF. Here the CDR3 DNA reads TGTGCCAGCAGTATGGTAGCAGGGGGCACTGAAGCTTTCTTT.

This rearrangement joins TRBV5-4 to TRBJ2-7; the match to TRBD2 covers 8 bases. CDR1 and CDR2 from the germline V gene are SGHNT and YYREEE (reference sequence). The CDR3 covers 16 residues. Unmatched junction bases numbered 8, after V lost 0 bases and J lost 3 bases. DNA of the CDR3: TGTGCCAGCAGCTTGGCAGCGACTAGCGTAGGCTACGAGCAGTACTTC. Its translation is CASSLAATSVGYEQYF. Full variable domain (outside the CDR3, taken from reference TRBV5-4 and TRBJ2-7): ETGVTQSPTHLIKTRGQQVTLRCSSQSGHNTVSWYQQALGQGPQFIFQYYREEENGRGNFPPRFSGLQFPNYSSELNVNALELDDSALYLCASSLAATSVGYEQYFGPGTRLTVT.

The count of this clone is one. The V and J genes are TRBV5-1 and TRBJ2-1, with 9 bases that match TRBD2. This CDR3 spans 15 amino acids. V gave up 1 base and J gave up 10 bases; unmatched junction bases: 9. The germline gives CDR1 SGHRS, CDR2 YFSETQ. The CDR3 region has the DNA TGCGCCAGCAGCTTGTTAGCGGGAGCGTCCCGGGAGCAGTTCTTC. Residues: CASSLLAGASREQFF.

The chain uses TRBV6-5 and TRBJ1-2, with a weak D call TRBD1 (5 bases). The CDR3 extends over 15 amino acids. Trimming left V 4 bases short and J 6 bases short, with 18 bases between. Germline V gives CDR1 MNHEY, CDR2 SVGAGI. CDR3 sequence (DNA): TGTGCCAGCAGTTCCTTTGACAGCCCGCTTCATGGCTACACCTTC. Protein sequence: CASSSFDSPLHGYTF.

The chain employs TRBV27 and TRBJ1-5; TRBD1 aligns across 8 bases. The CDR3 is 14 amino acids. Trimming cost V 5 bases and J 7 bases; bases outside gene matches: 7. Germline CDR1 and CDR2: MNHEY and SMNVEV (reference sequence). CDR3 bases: TGTGCCAGCAGTCTACGACAGGGGCCCCAGCCCCAGCATTTT. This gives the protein CASSLRQGPQPQHF.

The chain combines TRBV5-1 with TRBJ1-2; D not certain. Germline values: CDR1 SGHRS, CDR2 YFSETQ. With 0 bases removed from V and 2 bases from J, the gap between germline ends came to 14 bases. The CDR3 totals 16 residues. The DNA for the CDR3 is TGCGCCAGCAGCTTGGCCCCGTTGACATCCAACTATGGCTACACCTTC. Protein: CASSLAPLTSNYGYTF.

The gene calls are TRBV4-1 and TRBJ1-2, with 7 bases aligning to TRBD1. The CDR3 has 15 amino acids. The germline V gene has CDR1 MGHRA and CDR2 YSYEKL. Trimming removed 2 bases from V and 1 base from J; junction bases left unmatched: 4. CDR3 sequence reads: CASSQTTGRNYGYTF. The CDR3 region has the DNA TGCGCCAGCAGCCAAACGACAGGGCGTAACTATGGCTACACCTTC.

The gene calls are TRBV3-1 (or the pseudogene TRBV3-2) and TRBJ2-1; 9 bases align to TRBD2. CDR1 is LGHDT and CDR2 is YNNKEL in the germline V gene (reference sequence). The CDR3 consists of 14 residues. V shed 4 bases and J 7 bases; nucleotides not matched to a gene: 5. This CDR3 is CASSRWTSENEQFF. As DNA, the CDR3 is TGTGCCAGCAGCCGATGGACTAGCGAAAATGAGCAGTTCTTC.

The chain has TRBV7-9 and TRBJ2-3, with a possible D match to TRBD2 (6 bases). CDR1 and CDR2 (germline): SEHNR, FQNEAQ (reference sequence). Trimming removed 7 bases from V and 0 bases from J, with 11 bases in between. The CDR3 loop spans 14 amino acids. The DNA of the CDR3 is TGTGCCAGCACCACAAGCGGGAGCACAGATACGCAGTATTTT. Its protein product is CASTTSGSTDTQYF.

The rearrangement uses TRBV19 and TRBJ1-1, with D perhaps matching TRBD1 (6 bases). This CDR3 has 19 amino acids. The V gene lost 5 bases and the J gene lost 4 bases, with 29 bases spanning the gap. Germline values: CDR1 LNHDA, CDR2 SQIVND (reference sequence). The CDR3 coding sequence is TGTGCCAGTAGTGGGTTCGTCTCTTTAACAGGGACGACGGGCACTGAAGCTTTCTTT. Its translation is CASSGFVSLTGTTGTEAFF.

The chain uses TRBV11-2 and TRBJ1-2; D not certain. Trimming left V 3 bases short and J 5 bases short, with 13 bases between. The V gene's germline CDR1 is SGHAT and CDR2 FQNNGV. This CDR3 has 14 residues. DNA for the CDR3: TGTGCCAGCAGCTTTTCAGTTTTCCAGTATGGCTACACCTTC. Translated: CASSFSVFQYGYTF.

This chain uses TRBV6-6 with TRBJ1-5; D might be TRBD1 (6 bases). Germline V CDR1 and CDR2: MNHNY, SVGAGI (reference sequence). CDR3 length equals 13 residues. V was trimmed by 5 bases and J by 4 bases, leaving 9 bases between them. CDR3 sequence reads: CASSQQGNQPQHF. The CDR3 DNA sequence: TGTGCCAGCAGTCAACAGGGAAATCAGCCCCAGCATTTT.

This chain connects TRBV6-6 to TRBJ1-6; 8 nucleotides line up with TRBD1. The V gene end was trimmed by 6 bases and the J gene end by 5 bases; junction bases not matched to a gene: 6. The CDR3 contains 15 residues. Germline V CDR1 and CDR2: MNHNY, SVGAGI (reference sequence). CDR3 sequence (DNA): TGTGCCAGCAGCCGACAGGGACAGGATAATTCACCCCTCCACTTT. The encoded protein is CASSRQGQDNSPLHF.

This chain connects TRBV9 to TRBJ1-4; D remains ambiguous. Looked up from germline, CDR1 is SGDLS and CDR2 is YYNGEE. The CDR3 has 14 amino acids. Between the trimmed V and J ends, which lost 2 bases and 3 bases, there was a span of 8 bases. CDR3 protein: CASSVAGSNEKLFF. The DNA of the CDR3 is TGTGCCAGCAGCGTTGCGGGGTCTAATGAAAAACTGTTTTTT.

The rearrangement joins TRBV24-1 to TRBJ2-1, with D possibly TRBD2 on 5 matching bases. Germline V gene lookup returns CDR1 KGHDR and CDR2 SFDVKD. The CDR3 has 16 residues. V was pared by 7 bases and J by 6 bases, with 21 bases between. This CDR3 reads CATRGSGSKVGNEQFF. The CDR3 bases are TGTGCCACCAGAGGTTCGGGGTCTAAAGTTGGCAATGAGCAGTTCTTC.